The subject of this entry is one TCR beta chain. Its antigen is undetermined. Libraries of TRB cDNA were made by 5' RACE and carried UMIs. TCRdb re-analyzed the 5' RACE reads; it lists each CDR3 protein once, without DNA. The table for this sample gives roughly 110,000 distinct CDR3 sequences. Among CD8+ T cells, naive ones were CD45RO-CCR7+CD27+CD95-. This specimen comes from a study of CXCR3-negative and CXCR3-positive naive CD8 T cells. Study overall: Per-library TRB read counts averaged about 1.5 +/- 0.3 million, adding up to about 150 million in total. Whole-study results and caveats: For CXCR3-positive naive cells, TRB CDR3s were more hydrophobic than those of CXCR3-negative naive cells.

The receptor's source is a human donor in good health. Some clones in this sample may be carry-over from other donors' samples. The source material was naive CXCR3+ CD8+ T cells from blood. Subset meaning: CD45RO-CCR7+CD27+CD95- naive CD8+ T cells expressing CXCR3 (TNR3+).

CDR3 loop: CASSLEAENTEAFF. The gene calls are TRBV7-2 and TRBJ1-1. The CDR3 runs 14 residues. Per germline, CDR1 SGHTA and CDR2 FQGNSA.